This TCR beta chain came from a study of blood T cell repertoires in COVID-19. TCRdb's copy holds only in-frame clones and misses some; the assay was immunoSEQ multiplex PCR. The table has about 210,000 clones, roughly 79% seen once. Germline V lookup: CDR1 SGHNT, CDR2 YENEEA. Trimming removed 3 bases from V and 4 bases from J; junction bases left unmatched: 6. The CDR3 is made up of 15 amino acids. Sequenced material: PBMCs or T cells enriched from blood (not recorded which). The TCR comes from a woman between 45 and 60 years old with acute COVID-19. The chain carries TRBV11-3 and TRBJ2-1, with TRBD2 matching 7 bases. Written as DNA, the CDR3 is TGTGCCAGCAGCTTTCTCCTAGCGGAGTACAATGAGCAGTTCTTC. It codes for CASSFLLAEYNEQFF.